Listed below are T cell receptor beta chains from one sample, sequenced in a study of blood T cell repertoires in COVID-19. Sequencing was performed with immunoSEQ multiplex PCR; in TCRdb, only in-frame clones are kept and a portion is missing. Seen here are 150,000 to 200,000 clones, 84% observed once, and the top ten hold about 14%. The sample consisted of peripheral blood. The receptors stem from a woman in her sixties or seventies with COVID-19, enrolled during active disease. CDR3s include the opening cysteine and the closing phenylalanine or tryptophan. Each record gives: D gene, clone size, CDR3 length, J gene, V gene, CDR3 DNA, CDR3 protein. The D gene is left open where the match is weak. Clone size is not always given. Where it is, it says once, few, many or a class for expanded clones.

NA	many	16	TRBJ1-6	TRBV3-1/TRBV3-2	TGTGCCAGCAGCCAAGTTTTAGTGTCGGCACTAGGACCCCTCCACTTT	CASSQVLVSALGPLHF
TRBD2	NA	15	TRBJ2-3	TRBV6-7	TGTGCCAGCAGTTACTCTAGCGGGGTAGAAGATACGCAGTATTTT	CASSYSSGVEDTQYF
NA	few	13	TRBJ1-4	TRBV19	TGTGCCAGTAGTAGCCCAGTTTTTGAAAAACTGTTTTTT	CASSSPVFEKLFF
TRBD2	NA	15	TRBJ2-5	TRBV5-1	TGCGCCAGCAGCTTGGTAGACGGGAGGGGGGAGACCCAGTACTTC	CASSLVDGRGETQYF
TRBD2	NA	14	TRBJ2-7	TRBV6-5	TGTGCCAGCAGCCGGGGAGGGACTAGCGACGAGCAGTACTTC	CASSRGGTSDEQYF
TRBD2	NA	16	TRBJ2-7	TRBV3-1/TRBV3-2	TGTGCCAGCAGTGAACTAGCGGGGGTCCGACGCTACGAGCAGTACTTC	CASSELAGVRRYEQYF
NA	NA	13	TRBJ2-7	TRBV6-5	TGTGCCAGCAGGGCTGAATCGTTTTACGAGCAGTACTTC	CASRAESFYEQYF
NA	NA	15	TRBJ1-1	TRBV4-1	TGCGCCAGCAGCCAAGAAGTGGGTACGGGGGCTGAAGCTTTCTTT	CASSQEVGTGAEAFF
NA	NA	14	TRBJ1-6	TRBV6-5	TGTGCCAGCAGTTCCAAGGGTGGGGGGTCACCCCTCCACTTT	CASSSKGGGSPLHF
NA	NA	12	TRBJ1-1	TRBV12-5	TGTGCTAGTGGCCCAGAGAACACTGAAGCTTTCTTT	CASGPENTEAFF
NA	NA	11	TRBJ1-2	TRBV12-3/TRBV12-4	TGTGCCAGCAGCCGGGGTAGTGGCTACACCTTC	CASSRGSGYTF
TRBD1	NA	12	TRBJ1-2	TRBV6-5	TGTGCCAGCAGTCGGGACAGCTATGGCTACACCTTC	CASSRDSYGYTF
NA	NA	13	TRBJ2-1	TRBV6-7	TGTGCCAGCAGCACCGACTCCTATAATGAGCAGTTCTTC	CASSTDSYNEQFF
NA	NA	16	TRBJ2-3	TRBV24-1	TGTGCCACCAGTGAACCCGGGAAGCTTCACACAGATACGCAGTATTTT	CATSEPGKLHTDTQYF
TRBD2	NA	15	TRBJ2-1	TRBV28	TGTGCCAGCAGACCACTAGCGGGAGGGCCCAGTGAGCAGTTCTTC	CASRPLAGGPSEQFF
NA	NA	13	TRBJ1-6	TRBV30	TGTGCCTGGAAGCGACAGGAATCTGACCCCCTCCACTTT	CAWKRQESDPLHF
TRBD1	NA	16	TRBJ2-3	TRBV9	TGTGCCAGCAGCGTAGCGACAGGGGTCGGTGCTGATACGCAGTATTTT	CASSVATGVGADTQYF
NA	NA	15	TRBJ2-3	TRBV2	TGTGCCAGCAGCGGGTTTACAACTAGCACAGATACGCAGTATTTT	CASSGFTTSTDTQYF
NA	once	14	TRBJ1-1	TRBV15	TGTGCCACCAGCCCAATGCCCGGGAACACTGAAGCTTTCTTT	CATSPMPGNTEAFF
TRBD2	NA	16	TRBJ2-2	TRBV28	TGTGCCAGCGGGGGGTCATCTAGCGGTAACACCGGGGAGCTGTTTTTT	CASGGSSSGNTGELFF
TRBD1	NA	12	TRBJ1-1	TRBV6-1	TGTGCCAGCAGTGAACAGGACAGGGAAGCTTTCTTT	CASSEQDREAFF
NA	NA	14	TRBJ1-1	TRBV6-4	TGTGCCAGCATCACTCCGAGAACCAACACTGAAGCTTTCTTT	CASITPRTNTEAFF
TRBD1	NA	14	TRBJ1-4	TRBV7-8	TGTGCCAGCAGCTTAGGAGACAGGGAAGAAAAACTGTTTTTT	CASSLGDREEKLFF
NA	once	15	TRBJ1-1	TRBV18	TGTGCCAGCTCACCCGGGGGGAAGGGGAACACTGAAGCTTTCTTT	CASSPGGKGNTEAFF
TRBD1	NA	14	TRBJ1-4	TRBV6-5	TGTGCCAGCAGTTTGGGACAGGGTACCGAAAAACTGTTTTTT	CASSLGQGTEKLFF
TRBD1	once	17	TRBJ1-1	TRBV2	TGTGCCAGCAATCCACCCGGGACAGGGGGTCCGAACACTGAAGCTTTCTTT	CASNPPGTGGPNTEAFF
NA	NA	11	TRBJ2-1	TRBV2	TGTGCCAGCAAAAGGGAGAATGAGCAGTTCTTC	CASKRENEQFF
NA	few	13	TRBJ1-1	TRBV10-3	TGTGCCATCACTTTGGGACAGAACACTGAAGCTTTCTTT	CAITLGQNTEAFF
TRBD1	NA	15	TRBJ1-2	TRBV10-3	TGTGCCATCAGTGAGAACAGGGGAATGGCCTATGGCTACACCTTC	CAISENRGMAYGYTF
NA	NA	16	TRBJ2-5	TRBV7-8	TGTGCCAGCAGCTTAGAGTTAGACAGTATTGGCGAGACCCAGTACTTC	CASSLELDSIGETQYF
TRBD1	once	16	TRBJ1-2	TRBV15	TGTGCCACCAGCAGGCCCGGACAGGCTGATGTCTATGGCTACACCTTC	CATSRPGQADVYGYTF
TRBD1	NA	14	TRBJ1-5	TRBV12-5	TGTGCTAGTGGTAGTGGACAGGGAGGTCAGCCCCAGCATTTT	CASGSGQGGQPQHF
NA	few	13	TRBJ2-2	TRBV5-1	TGCGCCAGCGTGCAGGGGCGGACCGGGGAGCTGTTTTTT	CASVQGRTGELFF
NA	NA	14	TRBJ1-6	TRBV24-1	TGTGCCACCAGTGGCGGACAGTACAATTCACCCCTCCACTTT	CATSGGQYNSPLHF
NA	NA	14	TRBJ1-3	TRBV9	TGTGCCAGCAGTATGGGCACGGCAGGCAACACCATATATTTT	CASSMGTAGNTIYF
TRBD1	NA	16	TRBJ1-4	TRBV5-1	TGCGCCAGCAGCCCGAGAATTACAGGGGTTGATGAAAAACTGTTTTTT	CASSPRITGVDEKLFF
NA	NA	15	TRBJ2-1	TRBV4-1	TGCGCCAGCAGCCAGGGAGCGGCTTCCTACAATGAGCAGTTCTTC	CASSQGAASYNEQFF
TRBD2	NA	17	TRBJ2-4	TRBV7-2	TGTGCCAGCAGCTTAGCGGGGAGCGGGGGAGCCAAAAACATTCAGTACTTC	CASSLAGSGGAKNIQYF
NA	NA	14	TRBJ2-1	TRBV6-6	TGTGCCAGCAACAAACTAGCTCGCAACAATGAGCAGTTCTTC	CASNKLARNNEQFF
TRBD1	NA	16	TRBJ1-6	TRBV10-3	TGTGCCATCTCAGGGGAACGACAGGGCAGAGGTTCACCCCTCCACTTT	CAISGERQGRGSPLHF
NA	NA	17	TRBJ2-2	TRBV27	TGTGCCAGCAGTTTAGACCTTGACAGGTTGAACACCGGGGAGCTGTTTTTT	CASSLDLDRLNTGELFF
NA	NA	16	TRBJ1-5	TRBV27	TGTGCCAGCAGTTTATCGGGGGGACCTTTCAATCAGCCCCAGCATTTT	CASSLSGGPFNQPQHF
TRBD1	NA	15	TRBJ2-3	TRBV4-2	TGTGCCAGCAGCCAAGAGGGACAGACCACAGATACGCAGTATTTT	CASSQEGQTTDTQYF
NA	NA	15	TRBJ2-2	TRBV6-5	TGTGCCAGCAGGGAGGAGGGGATGTGGACCGGGGAGCTGTTTTTT	CASREEGMWTGELFF
TRBD1	NA	12	TRBJ2-3	TRBV3-1/TRBV3-2	TGTGCCAGCACCGATCCTAGGGGGCCTCAGTATTTT	CASTDPRGPQYF
NA	once	15	TRBJ1-1	TRBV18	TGTGCCAGCTCACCCCTGCCGACGGGAAACACTGAAGCTTTCTTT	CASSPLPTGNTEAFF
NA	few	15	TRBJ2-3	TRBV7-2	TGTGCCAGCAGCTTAGTATCGATAGCCGCAGATACGCAGTATTTT	CASSLVSIAADTQYF
NA	NA	16	TRBJ2-5	TRBV4-1	TGCGCCAGCAGCCAAATTGCTACCATACCCCAAGAGACCCAGTACTTC	CASSQIATIPQETQYF
NA	NA	15	TRBJ2-7	TRBV5-8	TGTGCCAGCAGCTTGGTGGGGGGTTCCTCCTACGAGCAGTACTTC	CASSLVGGSSYEQYF